A selection of T cell receptor beta chains follows, all from one sample in a study of blood T cell repertoires in COVID-19. Profiled with immunoSEQ multiplex PCR; TCRdb holds only in-frame clones, not every one. The sample comprises 150,000 to 200,000 clones, approximately 83% of which are singletons, and approximately 7.6% rests with the top ten. The source material was PBMCs or T cells enriched from blood (not recorded which). These receptors originate from a man in his forties or fifties who had recovered from COVID-19. CDR3s include the opening cysteine and the closing phenylalanine or tryptophan. The D gene is left open where the match is weak. A row's size may be missing; if present it is once, few, many or a size class.

clone_size	d_call	j_call	v_call	cdr3_nt	cdr3_aa
few	-	TRBJ2-1	TRBV30	TGTGCCTGGAGCCCAGGGAACTACAATGAGCAGTTCTTC	CAWSPGNYNEQFF
-	TRBD1	TRBJ1-2	TRBV7-2	TGTGCCAGCAGCTTAGTGACAGGGTCCTATGGCTACACCTTC	CASSLVTGSYGYTF
-	-	TRBJ1-2	TRBV12-3/TRBV12-4	TGTGCCAGCAGTTTAGCGCGGGGGGATGGCTACACCTTC	CASSLARGDGYTF
-	TRBD1	TRBJ1-6	TRBV3-1/TRBV3-2	TGTGCCAGCAGCCATAGAGGACAGGGCTTTAATTCACCCCTCCACTTT	CASSHRGQGFNSPLHF
-	TRBD1	TRBJ1-4	TRBV27	TGTGCCAGCAGTTTATTTACAGGGGTAGGCTGGTGTGAAAAACTGTTTTTT	CASSLFTGVGWCEKLFF
-	TRBD1	TRBJ1-4	TRBV6-1	TGTGCCAGCAGTCGGACAGGGACTAATGAAAAACTGTTTTTT	CASSRTGTNEKLFF
once	TRBD2	TRBJ2-1	TRBV5-1	TGCGCCTCCAGCAGAGAGCTAGCGGGAGGTCGGGGTGAGCAGTTCTTC	CASSRELAGGRGEQFF
once	TRBD1	TRBJ1-6	TRBV3-1/TRBV3-2	TGTGCCAGCAGCCTGGGGACAGACAATTCACCCCTCCACTTT	CASSLGTDNSPLHF
-	TRBD2	TRBJ2-7	TRBV9	TGTGCCAGCAGCCCAACCGGGACTAGAAGTCACGAGCAGTACTTC	CASSPTGTRSHEQYF
-	TRBD1	TRBJ1-2	TRBV10-2	TGCGCCAGCAGTGAGTCGGGGGGACAGGGGGCGAGGAGCTATGGCTACACCTTC	CASSESGGQGARSYGYTF